This T cell receptor beta chain is drawn from a study of CD8+ T cells in alopecia areata. The CDR3 consists of 13 residues. V was cut by 4 bases and J by 6 bases, with 10 bases left in between. Looked up from germline, CDR1 is SGHTA and CDR2 is FQGNSA. cDNA reverse transcribed from extracted RNA served as the sequencing template. The protocol was immunoSEQ multiplex PCR, while the TCRdb copy is restricted to in-frame clones and leaves out a portion. The sample shows approximately 210,000 clones, 40% to 55% of them seen only once. As to treatment: oral pan-JAK inhibitor, 5-10 mg twice daily. This receptor was obtained from a human donor with alopecia areata. The source material was CD4+ T cells sorted from blood, sampled at approximately week 37, from a patient treated with tofacitinib. J is TRBJ1-5 and V is TRBV7-2, with D unclear. This CDR3 is CASSWSRGQPQHF. CDR3 DNA: TGTGCCAGCAGCTGGAGTAGAGGTCAGCCCCAGCATTTT. Supplemented by reference TRBV7-2 and TRBJ1-5, the full variable domain reads GAGVSQSPSNKVTEKGKDVELRCDPISGHTALYWYRQSLGQGLEFLIYFQGNSAPDKSGLPSDRFSAERTGGSVSTLTIQRTQQEDSAVYLCASSWSRGQPQHFGDGTRLSIL.